This T cell receptor beta chain was recovered during a study of early T cells in non-severe SARS-CoV-2 infection. Study-level information: Investigators sequenced bulk RNA drawn from unsorted whole blood, and chains remained unpaired. Study-wide results and limits: The matching step, a VDJdb search, favored anti-spike CD8 responses and missed private and CD4 specificities.

Individual cDNA molecules were tagged with unique molecular identifiers. TCRdb reprocessed the 5' RACE reads with MiXCR, giving one entry per CDR3 protein. The data contain 98,000 or so distinct CDR3 sequences, approximately 12% of them seen just once; the ten biggest clones take up about 4.4%. Comment on this clonotype: As yet, its antigen is unknown.

This CDR3 comprises 13 residues. V was shortened by 1 base and J by 6 bases, with 7 bases between the two germline ends. Germline assignment: CDR1 SGHRS and CDR2 YFSETQ. The clonotype originates from an adult who was a healthcare worker with PCR-confirmed SARS-CoV-2 infection or an uninfected control (not recorded which). The chain has TRBV5-1 and TRBJ2-2; D is ambiguous. The sequencing used whole blood, collected at baseline. Here the CDR3 reads CASSLPSSGELFF. The CDR3, as DNA: TGCGCCAGCAGCTTGCCTTCCTCCGGGGAGCTGTTTTTT.